A selection of T cell receptor beta chains follows, all from one sample in a study of early T cells in non-severe SARS-CoV-2 infection. One entry per CDR3 protein, called by TCRdb with MiXCR from the 5' RACE reads. The table has about 19,000 distinct CDR3 sequences, roughly 4.6% seen once; the top ten hold around 7.3%. Input material: whole blood. These receptor sequences come from an adult who was a healthcare worker with PCR-confirmed SARS-CoV-2 infection or an uninfected control (not recorded which). CDR3s include the opening cysteine and the closing phenylalanine or tryptophan. D genes are given only for firm matches. Clone sizes are shown as once, few, many, or a class for an expanded clone.

V,size,J,D,DNA,CDR3
TRBV5-4,many,TRBJ1-1,-,TGTGCCAGCAGCTCCGGACAGAACACTGAAGCTTTCTTT,CASSSGQNTEAFF
TRBV4-1,few,TRBJ1-4,-,TGCGCCAGCAGCCAAGGCGTAGGCGGGGGGAATGAAAAACTGTTTTTT,CASSQGVGGGNEKLFF
TRBV29-1,many,TRBJ1-1,-,TGCAGCGTACAACAGGACGCCCGGAACACTGAAGCTTTCTTT,CSVQQDARNTEAFF
TRBV24-1,few,TRBJ2-1,TRBD1,TGTGCCACCAGTGATACAGGGGGGAAATACAATGAGCAGTTCTTC,CATSDTGGKYNEQFF
TRBV20-1,medium-sized,TRBJ1-3,TRBD1,TGCAGTCCTAGGAGGAGGGGGCGCGTAAACACCATATATTTT,CSPRRRGRVNTIYF
TRBV20-1,many,TRBJ1-3,-,TGCAGTGCTAGAGATGATGGGGACTTTGGAAACACCATATATTTT,CSARDDGDFGNTIYF
TRBV20-1,medium-sized,TRBJ2-1,-,TGCAGTGCCACCGGCGATAGGGTTACGGATGAGCAGTTCTTC,CSATGDRVTDEQFF
TRBV20-1,many,TRBJ2-7,TRBD1,TGCAGTGCAACCAGGGGGCGTCCTCATCTATTCTACGAGCAGTACTTC,CSATRGRPHLFYEQYF
TRBV9,many,TRBJ1-2,-,TGTGCCAGCAGCGGCGTGGGAAGATACTATGGCTACACCTTC,CASSGVGRYYGYTF
TRBV3-1,few,TRBJ2-3,-,TGTGCCAGCAGAGGGGAGTATACGCAGTATTTT,CASRGEYTQYF